This T cell receptor beta chain comes out of a study of technical replicates of blood from a handful of donors. The V gene's germline CDR1 is SGHRS and CDR2 YFSETQ. This CDR3 has 15 residues. V was cut by 5 bases and J by 6 bases, with 20 bases left in between. Method: immunoSEQ multiplex PCR; TCRdb's copy keeps in-frame clones and lacks some. The sample carries some 58,000 clones, 85% to 95% recorded once. J is TRBJ2-5 and V is TRBV5-1; a possible D gene is TRBD1 (7 bases). Sequences were obtained from T cells isolated from PBMCs. The TCR was taken from a human donor in good health. This chain's CDR3 is CASSSETGRDKTQYF. DNA of the CDR3: TGCGCCAGCAGTTCAGAGACAGGGCGGGATAAGACCCAGTACTTC.